This T cell receptor beta chain comes out of a study of cytomegalovirus exposure and HLA in healthy donors. Turning to this clone: Its specificity is unknown.

Study conclusions and caveats: The authors later linked a missense DCLRE1C variant to TCR beta V- and J-gene trimming. Confirmation was obtained in vitro that three CMV-associated chains are specific for CMV antigens.

Each donor's status was that of a healthy bone marrow donor. V was trimmed by 5 bases and J by 2 bases, leaving 13 bases between them. In germline, CDR1 is LNHDA, CDR2 SQIVND (reference sequence). CDR3 length: 14 residues. The PCR had 60 Vbeta and 13 Jbeta primers. Clones were read by immunoSEQ multiplex PCR, and TCRdb kept only the in-frame ones, dropping some. This sample has 180,000 or so clones, with 70% to 90% found just once. The chain employs TRBV19 and TRBJ2-7; unclear D gene. The source material was PBMCs. The clonotype originates from a man aged 18 to 30 in good health and CMV-seropositive. The CDR3, as DNA: TGTGCCAGTAGTTCTCTCTTGCGGCCCTACGAGCAGTACTTC. Translating gives CASSSLLRPYEQYF.